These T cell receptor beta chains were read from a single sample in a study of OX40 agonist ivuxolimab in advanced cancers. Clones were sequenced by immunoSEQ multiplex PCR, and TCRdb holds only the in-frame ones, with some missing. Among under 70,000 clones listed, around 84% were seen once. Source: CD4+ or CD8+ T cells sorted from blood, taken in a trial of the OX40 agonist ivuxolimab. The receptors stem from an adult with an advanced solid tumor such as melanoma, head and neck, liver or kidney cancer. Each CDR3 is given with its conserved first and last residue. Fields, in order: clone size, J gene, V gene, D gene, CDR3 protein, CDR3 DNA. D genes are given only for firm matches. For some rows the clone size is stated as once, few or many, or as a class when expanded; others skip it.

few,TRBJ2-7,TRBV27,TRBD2,CASSMRESYEQYF,TGTGCCAGCAGTATGCGGGAGTCCTACGAGCAGTACTTC
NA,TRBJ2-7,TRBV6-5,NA,CASSYAGSSYEQYF,TGTGCCAGCAGTTACGCAGGGTCCTCCTACGAGCAGTACTTC
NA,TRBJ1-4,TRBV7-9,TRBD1,CASTPTGWGEKLFF,TGTGCCAGCACCCCGACAGGGTGGGGAGAAAAACTGTTTTTT
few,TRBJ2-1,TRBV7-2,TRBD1,CASSLEGAQAEQFF,TGTGCCAGCAGCTTAGAGGGGGCGCAGGCTGAGCAGTTCTTC
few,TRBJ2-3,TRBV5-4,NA,CASSLDQRSTDTQYF,TGTGCCAGCAGCTTGGACCAAAGAAGCACAGATACGCAGTATTTT
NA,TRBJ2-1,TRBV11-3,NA,CASSFGGHNEQFF,TGTGCCAGCAGCTTTGGAGGGCACAATGAGCAGTTCTTC
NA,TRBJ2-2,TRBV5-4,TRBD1,CASSGDRGPRGTGELFF,TGTGCCAGCAGCGGAGACAGGGGGCCGCGGGGCACCGGGGAGCTGTTTTTT
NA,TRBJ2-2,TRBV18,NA,CASSPQGVNTGELFF,TGTGCCAGCTCACCACAGGGGGTGAACACCGGGGAGCTGTTTTTT
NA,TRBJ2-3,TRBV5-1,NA,CASSLEDVTDTQYF,TGCGCCAGCAGCTTGGAGGATGTCACAGATACGCAGTATTTT
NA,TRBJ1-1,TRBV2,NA,CASLRGLFTEAFF,TGTGCCAGCCTCCGGGGGCTATTCACTGAAGCTTTCTTT
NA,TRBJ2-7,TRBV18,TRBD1,CASSPGTARFLEQYF,TGTGCCAGCTCACCGGGGACAGCGAGATTTCTTGAGCAGTACTTC
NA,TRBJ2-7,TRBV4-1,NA,CASSQGSTGTYEQYF,TGCGCCAGCAGCCAAGGGTCAACCGGTACCTACGAGCAGTACTTC
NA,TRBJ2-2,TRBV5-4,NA,CASSLAGEVGELFF,TGTGCCAGCAGCTTGGCTGGGGAAGTCGGGGAGCTGTTTTTT
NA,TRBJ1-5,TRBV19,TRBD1,CASSQRQGGNQPQHF,TGTGCCAGTAGTCAGCGACAGGGAGGGAATCAGCCCCAGCATTTT
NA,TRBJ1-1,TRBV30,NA,CAWSGGGRTEAFF,TGTGCCTGGAGCGGGGGGGGACGGACTGAAGCTTTCTTT
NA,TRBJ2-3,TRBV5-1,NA,CASSLERDTQYF,TGCGCCAGCAGCTTGGAGCGAGATACGCAGTATTTT
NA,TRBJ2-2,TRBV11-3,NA,CASSLVGNTGELFF,TGTGCCAGCAGCTTAGTCGGGAACACCGGGGAGCTGTTTTTT
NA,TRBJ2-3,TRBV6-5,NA,CASSKRGTAPDTQYF,TGTGCCAGCAGCAAACGCGGGACTGCCCCAGATACGCAGTATTTT
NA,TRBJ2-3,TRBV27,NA,CASRQFNGDTQYF,TGTGCCAGCCGACAGTTCAATGGAGATACGCAGTATTTT
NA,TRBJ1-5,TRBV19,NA,CASNQRRWDQPQHF,TGTGCCAGTAATCAGCGACGGTGGGATCAGCCCCAGCATTTT
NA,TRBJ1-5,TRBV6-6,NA,CASRQGVSNQPQHF,TGTGCCAGCAGACAAGGAGTTAGCAATCAGCCCCAGCATTTT
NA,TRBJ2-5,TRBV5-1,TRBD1,CASSFGTAQETQYF,TGCGCCAGCAGCTTCGGGACAGCCCAAGAGACCCAGTACTTC
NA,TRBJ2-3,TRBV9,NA,CASSVVSGSDTQYF,TGTGCCAGCAGCGTAGTCTCGGGGTCAGATACGCAGTATTTT
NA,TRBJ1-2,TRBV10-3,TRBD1,CAISAGQGLDGYTF,TGTGCCATCAGTGCCGGACAGGGCCTCGATGGCTACACCTTC
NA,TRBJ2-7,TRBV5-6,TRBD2,CASTHRGAGGYEQYF,TGTGCCAGCACCCACCGGGGAGCGGGAGGGTACGAGCAGTACTTC
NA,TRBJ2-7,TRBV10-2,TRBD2,CASSRGGAYEQYF,TGCGCCAGCAGCCGTGGGGGGGCCTACGAGCAGTACTTC
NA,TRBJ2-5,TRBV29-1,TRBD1,CSVGRTGGLETQYF,TGCAGCGTCGGCAGGACAGGCGGTCTAGAGACCCAGTACTTC
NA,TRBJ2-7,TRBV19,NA,CASRATGSSYEQYF,TGTGCCAGTAGGGCTACGGGGAGCTCCTACGAGCAGTACTTC
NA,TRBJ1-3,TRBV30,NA,CAWTPPSTSPINTIYF,TGTGCCTGGACCCCCCCTTCGACATCTCCTATAAACACCATATATTTT
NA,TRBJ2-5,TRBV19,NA,CASSLRNRAGETQYF,TGTGCCAGTAGCCTACGTAACAGGGCGGGAGAGACCCAGTACTTC
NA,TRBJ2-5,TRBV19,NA,CASSILTAGGETQYF,TGTGCCAGTAGTATATTAACAGCTGGTGGGGAGACCCAGTACTTC
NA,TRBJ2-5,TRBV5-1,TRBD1,CASSAGQGQGETQYF,TGCGCCAGCAGCGCTGGACAGGGGCAGGGGGAGACCCAGTACTTC
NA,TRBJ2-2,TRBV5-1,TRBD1,CASSTGQGLGGELFF,TGCGCCAGCAGCACTGGACAGGGTCTCGGCGGGGAGCTGTTTTTT
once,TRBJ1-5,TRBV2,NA,CASSGSVTNQPQHF,TGTGCCAGCAGTGGCAGTGTAACCAATCAGCCCCAGCATTTT
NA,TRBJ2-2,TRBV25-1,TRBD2,CASSGLAHGELFF,TGTGCCAGCAGTGGACTAGCGCACGGGGAGCTGTTTTTT
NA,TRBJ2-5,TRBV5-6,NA,CASSLGRTAQYF,TGTGCCAGCAGCTTGGGGAGGACGGCCCAGTACTTC
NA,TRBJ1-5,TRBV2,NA,CASSELGADNQPQHF,TGTGCCAGCAGTGAACTGGGGGCGGACAATCAGCCCCAGCATTTT
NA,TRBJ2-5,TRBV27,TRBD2,CASSRLAGEETQYF,TGTGCCAGCAGTCGACTAGCGGGAGAAGAGACCCAGTACTTC
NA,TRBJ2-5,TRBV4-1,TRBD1,CASSQDPGTGGAGKTQYF,TGCGCCAGCAGCCAAGATCCGGGGACAGGGGGCGCGGGCAAGACCCAGTACTTC
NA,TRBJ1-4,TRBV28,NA,CASSTRDEWEKLFF,TGTGCCAGCAGTACTCGGGACGAATGGGAAAAACTGTTTTTT
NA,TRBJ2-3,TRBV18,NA,CASSSEDTQYF,TGTGCCAGCTCCTCAGAAGATACGCAGTATTTT
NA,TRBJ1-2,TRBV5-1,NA,CASSLQGSDGYTF,TGCGCCAGCAGCTTGCAGGGGAGCGATGGCTACACCTTC
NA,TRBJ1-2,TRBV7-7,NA,CASSPAYGYTF,TGTGCTAGCAGCCCCGCCTATGGCTACACCTTC
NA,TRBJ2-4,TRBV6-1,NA,CASSEVDPKNIQYF,TGTGCCAGCAGTGAAGTGGATCCCAAAAACATTCAGTACTTC
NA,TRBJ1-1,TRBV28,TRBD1,CASSTRTGPGGPEAFF,TGTGCCAGCAGCACCAGGACAGGCCCGGGGGGACCTGAAGCTTTCTTT
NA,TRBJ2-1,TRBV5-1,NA,CASTSAGGPNDNEQFF,TGCGCCAGCACCTCTGCAGGAGGACCGAACGACAATGAGCAGTTCTTC
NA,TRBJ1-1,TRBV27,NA,CASSLRTENTEAFF,TGTGCCAGCAGTTTACGCACGGAGAACACTGAAGCTTTCTTT
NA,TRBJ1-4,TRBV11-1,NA,CASSLERDTGKLFF,TGTGCCAGCAGCTTAGAGCGGGACACTGGAAAACTGTTTTTT
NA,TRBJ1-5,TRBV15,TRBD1,CATRVDRAPGQPQHF,TGTGCCACCAGGGTAGACAGGGCGCCCGGGCAGCCCCAGCATTTT
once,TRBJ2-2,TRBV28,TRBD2,CASSFPGLADTGELFF,TGTGCCAGCAGTTTTCCGGGACTAGCTGACACCGGGGAGCTGTTTTTT
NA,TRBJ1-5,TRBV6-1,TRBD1,CASKGQGVSNQPQHF,TGTGCCAGCAAGGGACAGGGGGTTAGCAATCAGCCCCAGCATTTT
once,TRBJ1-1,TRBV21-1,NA,CASSKVKTGANTEAFF,TGTGCCAGCAGCAAAGTAAAGACAGGAGCGAACACTGAAGCTTTCTTT
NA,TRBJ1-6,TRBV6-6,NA,CASSYRPGSPLHF,TGTGCCAGCAGTTACCGACCCGGATCACCCCTCCACTTT
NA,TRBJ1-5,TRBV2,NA,CASSPDRLNQPQHF,TGTGCCAGCAGTCCTGACAGGTTAAATCAGCCCCAGCATTTT
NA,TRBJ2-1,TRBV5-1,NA,CASSLSSNNEQFF,TGCGCCAGCAGCTTGTCTAGTAACAATGAGCAGTTCTTC
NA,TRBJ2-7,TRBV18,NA,CASSLGRSRYEQYF,TGTGCCAGCTCCCTTGGACGGTCGCGGTACGAGCAGTACTTC
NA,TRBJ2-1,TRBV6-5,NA,CASRRSNEQFF,TGTGCCAGCAGACGCTCCAATGAGCAGTTCTTC
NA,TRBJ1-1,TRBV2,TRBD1,CASRGTGGIEAFF,TGTGCCAGCAGAGGGACAGGGGGTATTGAAGCTTTCTTT
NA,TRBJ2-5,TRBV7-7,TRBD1,CASSFDRGETQYF,TGTGCTAGCAGCTTCGACAGGGGTGAGACCCAGTACTTC
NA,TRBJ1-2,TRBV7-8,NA,CASSPREFNYGYTF,TGTGCCAGCAGCCCCCGGGAATTTAACTATGGCTACACCTTC